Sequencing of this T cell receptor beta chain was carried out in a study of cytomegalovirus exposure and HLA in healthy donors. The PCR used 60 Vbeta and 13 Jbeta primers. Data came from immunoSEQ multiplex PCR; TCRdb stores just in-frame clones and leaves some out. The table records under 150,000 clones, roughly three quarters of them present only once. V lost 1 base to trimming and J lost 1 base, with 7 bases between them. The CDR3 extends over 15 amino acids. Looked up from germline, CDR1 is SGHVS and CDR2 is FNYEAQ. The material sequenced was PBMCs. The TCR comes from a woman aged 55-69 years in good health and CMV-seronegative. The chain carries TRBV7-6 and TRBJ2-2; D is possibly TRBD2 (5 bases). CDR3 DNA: TGTGCCAGCAGCTTAGTGGCGGGGAACACCGGGGAGCTGTTTTTT. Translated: CASSLVAGNTGELFF.